Shown below are 30 T cell receptor beta chains from a single sample sequenced in a study of CD4 T cells in relation to SARS-CoV-2 and coronaviruses. Their target antigens are unknown. Measured with immunoSEQ multiplex PCR; TCRdb has only the in-frame clones, and not every one. Counted here are 35,000 to 45,000 clones, around 82% occurring once; the ten biggest clones make up around 1.3%. Source material: naive CD4+ T cells from PBMCs, cultured in vitro. Specified subset: naive CD4+ T cells isolated by negative enrichment. These receptors were obtained from an adult with COVID-19.

This clone was seen once. The CDR3 loop reads CASSPEGLVTDTQYF. The CDR3, as DNA: TGTGCCAGCAGCCCGGAGGGACTGGTCACAGATACGCAGTATTTT. The V call is TRBV7-3, the J call TRBJ2-3; D may be TRBD2 (6 bases). Germline CDR1 reads SGHTA; CDR2 reads FQGTGA. This CDR3 region has 15 residues. V was pared by 5 bases and J by 2 bases, with 14 bases between.

This clone showed up just once. V is TRBV28 and J is TRBJ1-2; 11 nucleotides agree with TRBD1. The germline CDR1 and CDR2 sequences are MDHEN and SYDVKM. The junction had 7 bases not matched to a gene; V was cut back by 3 bases and J by 4 bases. This CDR3 contains 16 residues. CDR3 amino acids: CASSFYGQGAGYGYTF. CDR3 DNA: TGTGCCAGCAGTTTTTACGGACAGGGGGCTGGCTATGGCTACACCTTC.

The chain combines TRBV18 with TRBJ2-5, with 10 bases matching TRBD2. Germline V lookup: CDR1 KGHSH, CDR2 LQKENI. The V segment lost 6 bases and the J segment 2 bases; nucleotides outside the gene matches: 9. The CDR3 contains 16 residues. In nucleotides, the CDR3 is TGTGCCAGCTCTCATACTAGCGGGATAGTGCAAGAGACCCAGTACTTC. Residues: CASSHTSGIVQETQYF.

This clone was counted a single time. The chain is built from TRBV28 and TRBJ2-5, with 11 nucleotides matching TRBD2. This CDR3 comprises 14 residues. Germline loops: CDR1 MDHEN, CDR2 SYDVKM. V lost 7 bases to trimming and J lost 5 bases; unmatched junction nucleotides: 6. In DNA form, the CDR3 reads TGTGCCAGCACGACTAGCGGGATGGGGGAGACCCAGTACTTC. This encodes CASTTSGMGETQYF.

The chain has TRBV7-2 and TRBJ2-5; D gene ambiguous. CDR3 length: 14 amino acids. The V and J ends lost 3 bases and 2 bases respectively, with 10 bases between them. Germline CDR1 reads SGHTA; CDR2 reads FQGNSA. The CDR3 here is CASSFRRQQETQYF. Here the CDR3 DNA reads TGTGCCAGCAGCTTTCGGCGTCAACAAGAGACCCAGTACTTC.

The chain links TRBV7-2 to TRBJ1-1; D call uncertain. CDR3 length: 15 residues. Germline CDR1 SGHTA, CDR2 FQGNSA. Trimming left V 5 bases short and J 1 base short, with 14 bases between. CDR3 protein: CASSDNVRANTEAFF. The CDR3 DNA follows: TGTGCCAGCAGCGATAACGTCCGGGCGAACACTGAAGCTTTCTTT.

This chain uses TRBV5-4 with TRBJ2-5; D may be TRBD1 (6 bases). CDR3 length: 16 residues. Germline CDR1 reads SGHNT; CDR2 reads YYREEE (reference sequence). Trimming pared 4 bases from V and 1 base from J, leaving 17 bases between. As DNA, the CDR3 is TGTGCCAGCAGCCCCCCCCGAAGGACAGCCCAAGAGACCCAGTACTTC. Translation: CASSPPRRTAQETQYF.

The chain links TRBV6-5 to TRBJ1-2; unclear D gene. Germline assignment: CDR1 MNHEY and CDR2 SVGAGI. Trimming pared 5 bases from V and 8 bases from J, leaving 18 bases between. The CDR3 is 14 amino acids. CDR3 in amino acids: CASSRQSWISGYTF. The CDR3 coding sequence is TGTGCCAGCAGTCGCCAATCGTGGATAAGCGGCTACACCTTC.

The chain has TRBV19 and TRBJ1-5; D ambiguous. With 5 bases removed from V and 6 bases from J, the gap between germline ends came to 11 bases. The CDR3 spans 13 residues. CDR1 is LNHDA, CDR2 SQIVND, per germline (reference sequence). Here the CDR3 DNA reads TGTGCCAGTAGTTCGACGTCACGTCAGCCCCAGCATTTT. Amino acid sequence: CASSSTSRQPQHF.

The chain has TRBV5-4 and TRBJ2-5, with a tentative D call TRBD2 (5 bases). Deletions cut 0 bases from V and 8 bases from J, with 11 bases between. This CDR3 has 13 amino acids. Germline V gene sequence: CDR1 SGHNT, CDR2 YYREEE (reference sequence). CDR3 sequence: CASSLGDRETQYF. CDR3 coding DNA: TGTGCCAGCAGCTTGGGGGATCGGGAAACCCAGTACTTC.

V is TRBV3-1 (or the pseudogene TRBV3-2) and J is TRBJ2-5, with no clear D. The germline V gene has CDR1 LGHDT and CDR2 YNNKEL (reference sequence). This CDR3 is built from 11 residues. V lost 0 bases, J lost 4 bases, and 0 bases lay in between. The CDR3 loop is CASSQEETQYF. CDR3 bases: TGTGCCAGCAGCCAAGAAGAGACCCAGTACTTC.

V usage is TRBV5-1 and J usage is TRBJ1-1, with D hard to call. Germline V gene lookup returns CDR1 SGHRS and CDR2 YFSETQ. The CDR3 has 13 amino acids. With 1 base removed from V and 2 bases from J, the gap between germline ends came to 6 bases. The CDR3 protein is CASSLRLNTEAFF. CDR3 DNA: TGCGCCAGCAGCTTGCGCCTAAACACTGAAGCTTTCTTT.

J is TRBJ2-2 and V is TRBV27; 11 bases fit TRBD2. V gave up 6 bases and J gave up 7 bases; unmatched junction bases: 16. Germline V gives CDR1 MNHEY, CDR2 SMNVEV (reference sequence). The CDR3 loop spans 18 amino acids. CDR3 DNA sequence: TGTGCCAGCAGCTTCTTAGCGGGAGGGCCAAGACGAGGCGGGGAGCTGTTTTTT. Translated, it gives CASSFLAGGPRRGGELFF.

V is TRBV5-4 and J is TRBJ2-7; D perhaps matches TRBD1 (6 bases). Between the trimmed V and J ends, which lost 0 bases and 0 bases, there was a span of 10 bases. Germline CDR1 reads SGHNT; CDR2 reads YYREEE (reference sequence). The CDR3 runs to 15 residues. Here the CDR3 reads CASSLGQDSSYEQYF. The CDR3 DNA is TGTGCCAGCAGCTTGGGACAGGATAGCTCCTACGAGCAGTACTTC.

This clone has only a few counts. The chain is built from TRBV6-1 and TRBJ2-1; D is unclear. The germline gives CDR1 MNHNS, CDR2 SASEGT. The length of the CDR3 is 11 residues. V gave up 3 bases and J gave up 14 bases, with 11 bases separating them. The chain's CDR3 is CASSEGFVEFF. Here the CDR3 DNA reads TGTGCCAGCAGTGAGGGGTTTGTTGAGTTCTTC.

This chain links TRBV10-1 with TRBJ1-5, with a possible D match to TRBD1 (6 bases). V dropped 1 base and J dropped 7 bases, with 29 bases sitting between them. This CDR3 is built from 20 residues. Per germline, CDR1 WNHNN and CDR2 SYGVQD (reference sequence). CDR3 region: CASSEYTTPGFMDREQPQHF. CDR3 nucleotide sequence: TGCGCCAGCAGTGAGTATACGACCCCTGGTTTCATGGACAGAGAGCAGCCCCAGCATTTT.

This sequence joins TRBV10-3 and TRBJ2-1; the match to TRBD2 covers 9 bases. The trim removed 2 bases at V and 4 bases at J, leaving 3 bases unmatched. The germline gives CDR1 ENHRY, CDR2 SYGVKD. The CDR3 extends over 15 amino acids. The CDR3 DNA follows: TGTGCCATCAGTGAGACTAGCGGGCATTACAATGAGCAGTTCTTC. Amino acids: CAISETSGHYNEQFF.

This chain uses TRBV10-1 with TRBJ2-3, with 7 bases matching TRBD2. V was pared by 0 bases and J by 4 bases, with 4 bases of the junction left unmatched. CDR3 length: 15 amino acids. Germline CDR1 reads WNHNN; CDR2 reads SYGVQD (reference sequence). CDR3 in amino acids: CASSESSSGPDTQYF. The CDR3 nucleotides are TGCGCCAGCAGTGAGTCAAGTAGCGGGCCAGATACGCAGTATTTT.

In its sample, this clone was seen once. The CDR3 is CASSTGQIRSNYGYTF. CDR3 DNA sequence: TGCGCCAGCAGCACGGGCCAGATCCGTTCTAACTATGGCTACACCTTC. This rearrangement joins TRBV5-1 to TRBJ1-2, with D uncertain. The germline gives CDR1 SGHRS, CDR2 YFSETQ. V dropped 4 bases and J dropped 0 bases, with 16 bases sitting between them. CDR3 size: 16 residues.

The chain uses TRBV18 and TRBJ1-4; D unresolved. Trimming took 2 bases from V and 7 from J, leaving 20 bases between them. Germline loops: CDR1 KGHSH, CDR2 LQKENI. CDR3 length equals 17 residues. Written as DNA, the CDR3 is TGTGCCAGCTCACCAAGACTCTCGCCAAGCGGCAGTGAAAAACTGTTTTTT. It specifies CASSPRLSPSGSEKLFF.

J is TRBJ1-5 and V is TRBV10-1, with a tentative D call TRBD1 (5 bases). The CDR3 length is 13 residues. Trimming cost V 3 bases and J 6 bases, with 9 bases left between them. CDR1 and CDR2 (germline): WNHNN, SYGVQD (reference sequence). CDR3: CASSESGGQPQHF. The CDR3 DNA reads TGCGCCAGCAGTGAAAGCGGGGGTCAGCCCCAGCATTTT.

The CDR3 region has the DNA TGCAGTGCTAGTCATGGATCGGGAGGGACTGAAGCTTTCTTT. This codes for CSASHGSGGTEAFF. J is TRBJ1-1 and V is TRBV20-1; D remains unclear. CDR1 and CDR2 from the germline V gene are DFQATT and SNEGSKA (reference sequence). This CDR3 spans 14 amino acids. Trimming removed 3 bases at V and 5 bases at J, with 16 bases between.

V gene TRBV7-6 combines with J gene TRBJ2-7, with D tentatively TRBD1 or TRBD2 (6 bases each). Germline V lookup: CDR1 SGHVS, CDR2 FNYEAQ. The CDR3 runs 16 residues. Trimming removed 4 bases from V and 0 bases from J, with 16 bases in between. CDR3 in DNA: TGTGCCAGCAGCTGGGTAGGGGGGTTAGGCTCCTACGAGCAGTACTTC. This encodes CASSWVGGLGSYEQYF.

This sequence joins TRBV18 and TRBJ1-5; maybe TRBD1 (6 bases). Trimming left V 6 bases short and J 4 bases short, with 10 bases between. This CDR3 contains 13 residues. The germline gives CDR1 KGHSH, CDR2 LQKENI. In DNA, the CDR3 is TGTGCCAGCTCGCCGGACAGAAATCAGCCCCAGCATTTT. Encoded protein: CASSPDRNQPQHF.

The chain has TRBV19 and TRBJ1-5, with D tentatively TRBD1 (5 bases). Germline V CDR1 and CDR2: LNHDA, SQIVND (reference sequence). V was clipped by 1 base and J by 9 bases, with 22 bases between them. This CDR3 has 17 amino acids. CDR3 loop: CASSIVSGTASFGPQHF. CDR3 nucleotides: TGTGCCAGTAGTATAGTATCCGGGACGGCGAGCTTTGGGCCCCAGCATTTT.

This chain joins TRBV7-3 and TRBJ2-4; 10 bases map to TRBD2. V lost 1 base and J lost 1; bases outside the gene matches: 4. The CDR3 sequence is 17 residues long. The germline V gene has CDR1 SGHTA and CDR2 FQGTGA. In DNA, the CDR3 is TGTGCCAGCAGCTTAAAGCTAGCGGGAGTTGCCAAAAACATTCAGTACTTC. Amino acid sequence: CASSLKLAGVAKNIQYF.

This chain connects TRBV5-1 to TRBJ2-2; 7 bases map to TRBD1. The germline gives CDR1 SGHRS, CDR2 YFSETQ. This CDR3 is 14 amino acids long. The V gene end was trimmed by 4 bases and the J gene end by 4 bases; junction bases not matched to a gene: 4. The DNA of the CDR3 is TGCGCCAGCAGCCAGGGACAGAGCACCGGGGAGCTGTTTTTT. Encoded protein: CASSQGQSTGELFF.

The chain employs TRBV28 and TRBJ2-5; D is ambiguous. CDR1 is MDHEN, CDR2 SYDVKM, per germline. The V end lost 3 bases, the J end lost 1 base, and 6 bases lay between the germline ends. The CDR3 spans 13 residues. The CDR3 spells CASSFPPQETQYF. The CDR3 coding sequence is TGTGCCAGCAGTTTCCCCCCCCAAGAGACCCAGTACTTC.

The chain employs TRBV27 and TRBJ2-7; 10 bases map to TRBD2. The germline V gene has CDR1 MNHEY and CDR2 SMNVEV (reference sequence). V gave up 7 bases and J gave up 2 bases; unmatched junction bases: 5. The CDR3 has 14 amino acids. The CDR3: CASTTSGTAYEQYF. CDR3 in DNA: TGTGCCAGCACTACTAGCGGGACAGCCTACGAGCAGTACTTC.

This chain connects TRBV28 to TRBJ2-7; D not certain. V was pared by 6 bases and J by 3 bases, with 12 bases between. The V gene's germline CDR1 is MDHEN and CDR2 SYDVKM. This CDR3 region has 13 residues. CDR3 nucleotide sequence: TGTGCCAGCAGCTCCCCGGCCCTCTACGAGCAGTACTTC. This encodes CASSSPALYEQYF.